Shown below are 15 T cell receptor beta chains from a single sample sequenced in a study of T-cell reconstitution after alpha-beta-depleted transplantation in children. Unique molecular identifiers featured in how the TCRbeta library was prepared. MiXCR was run by TCRdb on the PCR reads, yielding one entry per CDR3 protein. The table lists under 750,000 distinct CDR3 sequences, more than 20% of them singletons, with approximately 14% in the top ten. The sequencing here drew on PBMCs, mostly from graft donor cells, taken 360 days after TCRalphabeta/CD19-depleted stem cell transplant. Receptors originate from a boy in the first two years of life who had a stem cell transplant for acute myeloid leukemia, so the T cells may come from the graft donor.

In its sample, this clonotype was seen many times. The gene calls are TRBV18 and TRBJ2-1, with D possibly being TRBD1 (5 bases). Germline CDR1 and CDR2: KGHSH and LQKENI. The CDR3 totals 15 residues. V was clipped by 3 bases and J by 5 bases, with 14 bases between them. Here the CDR3 DNA reads TGTGCCAGCTCACCCCGATTCGTAGGGGACAATGAGCAGTTCTTC. Protein product: CASSPRFVGDNEQFF.

This clonotype was observed a few times. This chain joins TRBV9 and TRBJ2-1; D ambiguous. Trimming cost V 4 bases and J 8 bases, with 25 bases left between them. The CDR3 has 17 residues. CDR1 SGDLS and CDR2 YYNGEE come from the germline V gene. The CDR3 reads CASSPRRGGVVGDEQFF. CDR3 DNA: TGTGCCAGCAGCCCTCGTAGAGGTGGGGTTGTCGGCGATGAGCAGTTCTTC. The full variable domain, in which reference TRBV9 and TRBJ2-1 provide the parts outside the CDR3, is DSGVTQTPKHLITATGQRVTLRCSPRSGDLSVYWYQQSLDQGLQFLIQYYNGEERAKGNILERFSAQQFPDLHSELNLSSLELGDSALYFCASSPRRGGVVGDEQFFGPGTRLTVL.

The rearrangement links TRBV20-1 to TRBJ2-5; the D gene is possibly TRBD2 (7 bases). The V and J ends lost 0 bases and 1 base respectively, with 21 bases between them. The CDR3 covers 18 residues. CDR1 is DFQATT and CDR2 is SNEGSKA in the germline V gene (reference sequence). CDR3 in DNA: TGCAGTGCTAGAGACCATACAGATGGGGGGGGCAGCCAAGAGACCCAGTACTTC. Translating it yields CSARDHTDGGGSQETQYF.

This clonotype came up a few times. V gene TRBV7-2 combines with J gene TRBJ2-7; 7 nucleotides agree with TRBD2. The trim removed 3 bases at V and 5 bases at J, leaving 13 bases unmatched. Germline loops: CDR1 SGHTA, CDR2 FQGNSA. The CDR3 length is 16 residues. DNA for the CDR3: TGTGCCAGCAGCTTTTCCACCCTGGAGGGAGGGCACGAGCAGTACGTC. Its translation is CASSFSTLEGGHEQYV.

This clonotype appeared many times. This chain links TRBV7-2 with TRBJ2-1; 12 bases map to TRBD2. The CDR3 totals 16 residues. Germline CDR1 SGHTA, CDR2 FQGNSA. V lost 4 bases and J lost 8; bases outside the gene matches: 9. The CDR3 nucleotides read TGTGCCAGCAGCTCGGTCCGGGGACTAGCGGGTCATGAGCAGTTCTTC. It yields the protein CASSSVRGLAGHEQFF.

This clonotype appeared many times. This chain joins TRBV20-1 and TRBJ2-7; possibly TRBD1 for D (6 bases). The CDR3 sequence is 13 residues long. CDR1 and CDR2 from the germline V gene are DFQATT and SNEGSKA (reference sequence). V lost 0 bases and J lost 6, with 12 bases in between. CDR3 loop: CSARDRGSAEQYF. CDR3 sequence (DNA): TGCAGTGCTAGAGATAGGGGGTCAGCCGAGCAGTACTTC.

The V call is TRBV5-1, the J call TRBJ1-2, with 8 bases fitting TRBD1. Trimming at V came to 6 bases and at J to 3 bases, leaving 22 bases not matched to a gene. The CDR3 runs to 19 residues. CDR1 is SGHRS and CDR2 is YFSETQ in the germline V gene. CDR3 in amino acids: CASIRSKPGQALPDYGYTF. The CDR3 nucleotides are TGCGCCAGCATCAGATCAAAACCGGGACAGGCTCTGCCAGACTATGGCTACACCTTC.

The sample holds many counts of this clonotype. The CDR3 nucleotides are TGCAGCGTTAGCGGGACAGGGGACGGGGAGCTGTTTTTT. It encodes CSVSGTGDGELFF. The chain links TRBV29-1 to TRBJ2-2; 10 bases are a match to TRBD1. The germline V gene has CDR1 SQVTM and CDR2 ANQGSEA. V was clipped by 5 bases and J by 7 bases; unmatched bases: 4. CDR3 length: 13 residues.

The rearrangement uses TRBV10-2 and TRBJ1-2; tentatively, D is TRBD1 (5 bases). Germline CDR1 is WSHSY and CDR2 is SAAADI. The CDR3 has 13 residues. The V end was cut by 1 base, the J end by 5 bases, with 8 bases between. This CDR3 reads CASSELQGYGYTF. DNA for the CDR3: TGCGCCAGCAGTGAGTTGCAGGGATATGGCTACACCTTC.

This clonotype was detected only a few times. The chain joins TRBV15 to TRBJ2-7; unclear D gene. Trimming removed 0 bases from V and 5 bases from J, with 8 bases in between. This CDR3 has 13 amino acids. CDR1 and CDR2 from the germline V gene are LNHNV and YYDKDF (reference sequence). CDR3 bases: TGTGCCACCAGCAGAGATCTTTCCGACGAGCAGTACGTC. Protein: CATSRDLSDEQYV.

This clonotype was counted many times. The CDR3 DNA reads TGTGCCAGCAGTGAAGGGATTGCGGGGGAGGGACAGCCCCAGCATTTT. It translates to CASSEGIAGEGQPQHF. V usage is TRBV6-1 and J usage is TRBJ1-5; possible D gene TRBD1, 5 bases. Trimming took 1 base from V and 7 from J, leaving 17 bases between them. This CDR3 is built from 16 residues. Germline V lookup: CDR1 MNHNS, CDR2 SASEGT.

This sequence joins TRBV20-1 and TRBJ2-7; TRBD2 matches at 10 bases. CDR1 and CDR2 from the germline V gene are DFQATT and SNEGSKA (reference sequence). V was clipped by 0 bases and J by 6 bases; unmatched bases: 5. The CDR3 has 14 residues. For the CDR3, the DNA is TGCAGTGCTAGAGATCCTAGCGGGGGACCCGAGCAGTACGTC. Translating gives CSARDPSGGPEQYV.

This clonotype was seen a few times. This sequence joins TRBV30 and TRBJ2-1, with unresolved D. The CDR3 consists of 11 residues. The V end was cut by 0 bases, the J end by 10 bases, with 7 bases between. Germline V gene data show CDR1 as GTSNPN and CDR2 as SVGIG (reference sequence). The CDR3 DNA is TGTGCCTGGAGTGTAGACGGGGAGCAGTTCTTC. Protein: CAWSVDGEQFF.

This clonotype is a singleton in its sample. The chain joins TRBV7-3 to TRBJ2-7; tentatively, D is TRBD2 (6 bases). This CDR3 comprises 13 residues. Between the trimmed V and J ends, which lost 5 bases and 5 bases, there was a span of 13 bases. Per germline, CDR1 SGHTA and CDR2 FQGTGA. CDR3 DNA: TGTGCCAGCAGCCATGGGGGGAGCGACGAGCAGTACTTC. Translation gives CASSHGGSDEQYF.

V usage is TRBV12-3 or TRBV12-4 and J usage is TRBJ2-1; D is perhaps TRBD1 (6 bases). This CDR3 has 14 residues. Trimming pared 5 bases from V and 7 bases from J, leaving 15 bases between. The CDR3 nucleotides are TGTGCCAGCAGTCGCCTATTCCAGGGGAATGAGCAGTTCTTC. This translates into CASSRLFQGNEQFF.